The next 19 T cell receptor beta chains were all read from a single sample in a study of blood T cell repertoires in COVID-19. Profiled with immunoSEQ multiplex PCR; TCRdb holds only in-frame clones, not every one. In the table there are 180,000 or so clones, roughly nine tenths of which are singletons. Sequenced: peripheral blood. These receptors were obtained from a woman between 55 and 75 years old with COVID-19, enrolled during active disease.

This clone was found once. This sequence joins TRBV6-5 and TRBJ1-1, with 7 positions matching TRBD1. Per germline, CDR1 MNHEY and CDR2 SVGAGI. CDR3 length: 14 residues. Unmatched junction bases numbered 7, after V lost 7 bases and J lost 2 bases. This chain's CDR3 is CASTLGQVNTEAFF. CDR3 nucleotide sequence: TGTGCCAGCACCCTAGGACAGGTCAACACTGAAGCTTTCTTT.

This rearrangement joins TRBV12-3 or TRBV12-4 to TRBJ2-1, with no clear D. This CDR3 comprises 12 residues. Trimming took 3 bases from V and 6 from J, leaving 6 bases between them. The CDR3: CASSFSSNEQFF. Here the CDR3 DNA reads TGTGCCAGCAGTTTCTCCAGCAATGAGCAGTTCTTC.

The chain employs TRBV4-3 and TRBJ2-2, with TRBD2 as a possible D gene (5 bases). Germline lookup yields CDR1 LGHNA and CDR2 YSLEER. CDR3 length: 16 residues. Trimming cost V 0 bases and J 6 bases, with 14 bases left between them. CDR3 protein: CASSQEGARLPGELFF. The CDR3 DNA follows: TGCGCCAGCAGCCAAGAAGGCGCGAGACTACCCGGGGAGCTGTTTTTT.

The V gene is TRBV30, the J gene TRBJ1-5; unclear D gene. Deletions cut 4 bases from V and 2 bases from J, with 6 bases between. Germline assignment: CDR1 GTSNPN and CDR2 SVGIG (reference sequence). The CDR3 contains 12 residues. CDR3: CAWTPGNQPQHF. Written as DNA, the CDR3 is TGTGCCTGGACCCCGGGCAATCAGCCCCAGCATTTT.

The V call is TRBV7-6, the J call TRBJ2-7; TRBD1 agrees at 9 bases. The CDR3 extends over 14 amino acids. Unmatched junction bases numbered 3, after V lost 5 bases and J lost 1 base. CDR1 and CDR2 (germline): SGHVS, FNYEAQ. The CDR3: CASSDGQGSYEQYF. The CDR3 nucleotides read TGTGCCAGCAGCGATGGACAGGGGTCCTACGAGCAGTACTTC. The full variable domain, rest sourced from reference TRBV7-6 and TRBJ2-7, is GAGVSQSPRYKVTKRGQDVALRCDPISGHVSLYWYRQALGQGPEFLTYFNYEAQQDKSGLPNDRFSAERPEGSISTLTIQRTEQRDSAMYRCASSDGQGSYEQYFGPGTRLTVT.

This chain uses TRBV24-1 with TRBJ2-1, with TRBD2 identical over 7 bases. CDR1 and CDR2 from the germline V gene are KGHDR and SFDVKD. Losses at the gene ends were 6 bases for V and 1 base for J; bases not matched to a gene: 14. The CDR3 runs 18 residues. This CDR3 is CATSPGDAGGTSYNEQFF. For the CDR3, the DNA is TGTGCCACCAGTCCTGGTGACGCCGGGGGGACGTCCTACAATGAGCAGTTCTTC.

The chain couples TRBV15 to TRBJ1-5; D is undetermined. CDR3 length: 13 amino acids. V was shortened by 0 bases and J by 3 bases, with 3 bases between the two germline ends. The V gene's germline CDR1 is LNHNV and CDR2 YYDKDF (reference sequence). CDR3 residues: CATSRDLNQPQHF. The CDR3 coding sequence is TGTGCCACCAGCAGAGACCTCAATCAGCCCCAGCATTTT.

The chain employs TRBV10-3 and TRBJ1-2; 8 bases line up with TRBD1. Trimming at V came to 0 bases and at J to 4 bases, leaving 13 bases not matched to a gene. This CDR3 has 18 amino acids. Germline loops: CDR1 ENHRY, CDR2 SYGVKD. CDR3 in amino acids: CAISESPRTGRSVYGYTF. Written as DNA, the CDR3 is TGTGCCATCAGTGAGTCTCCCCGGACAGGGCGGTCGGTCTATGGCTACACCTTC.

This clone was seen a handful of times. The rearrangement links TRBV5-1 to TRBJ2-5; TRBD2 matches at 10 bases. With V trimmed by 5 bases and J by 2 bases, 6 bases remained unmatched. The CDR3 extends over 15 amino acids. Germline lookup yields CDR1 SGHRS and CDR2 YFSETQ. CDR3 loop: CASSRVAGGQETQYF. CDR3 DNA: TGCGCCAGCAGTCGAGTAGCGGGAGGACAAGAGACCCAGTACTTC.

The V gene is TRBV7-2, the J gene TRBJ1-2; TRBD1 matches at 8 bases. The CDR3 is 15 amino acids. Trimming at V came to 2 bases and at J to 8 bases, leaving 10 bases not matched to a gene. Germline CDR1 SGHTA, CDR2 FQGNSA. Written as DNA, the CDR3 is TGTGCCAGCAGCTTAAGAACAGGGGGATTAAGGGGCTACACCTTC. The encoded protein is CASSLRTGGLRGYTF. Using reference TRBV7-2 and TRBJ1-2 for the parts outside the CDR3, the full variable domain is GAGVSQSPSNKVTEKGKDVELRCDPISGHTALYWYRQSLGQGLEFLIYFQGNSAPDKSGLPSDRFSAERTGGSVSTLTIQRTQQEDSAVYLCASSLRTGGLRGYTFGSGTRLTVV.

The chain couples TRBV10-3 to TRBJ1-4; maybe TRBD1 (6 bases). This CDR3 is 14 amino acids long. Germline V lookup: CDR1 ENHRY, CDR2 SYGVKD. The germline V and J ends were trimmed by 3 bases and 4 bases, with 9 bases remaining between them. The CDR3 nucleotides read TGTGCCATCAGTGAAGGGGGGGATAATGAAAAACTGTTTTTT. Translating gives CAISEGGDNEKLFF.

V is TRBV29-1 and J is TRBJ2-2; possibly TRBD2 for D (6 bases). The germline V gene has CDR1 SQVTM and CDR2 ANQGSEA. The CDR3 extends over 13 amino acids. V was shortened by 7 bases and J by 1 base, with 10 bases between the two germline ends. The CDR3 protein is CSAGSQNTGELFF. In nucleotides, the CDR3 is TGCAGCGCCGGGAGCCAGAACACCGGGGAGCTGTTTTTT.

CDR3 region: CASSLARSVSSSYEQYF. Here the CDR3 DNA reads TGTGCCAGCAGCTTAGCCCGCAGCGTCAGCAGCTCCTACGAGCAGTACTTC. The chain links TRBV7-8 to TRBJ2-7, with D unclear. Germline V CDR1 and CDR2: SGHVS, FQNEAQ. The CDR3 contains 17 residues. Trimming cost V 0 bases and J 0 bases, with 15 bases left between them.

CDR3 bases: TGTGCCAGCAGTCCTCTAAGCGGGAGGGCCAAGTCGGGCTACGAGCAGTACTTC. Encoded protein: CASSPLSGRAKSGYEQYF. The V call is TRBV6-6, the J call TRBJ2-7; the match to TRBD2 covers 10 bases. J gave up 3 bases and V 5 bases, and 16 bases lay outside the gene matches. The CDR3 covers 18 residues. From germline, CDR1 is MNHNY and CDR2 SVGAGI (reference sequence).

This chain links TRBV4-3 with TRBJ1-4; D remains unclear. V was pared by 0 bases and J by 4 bases, with 12 bases between. CDR3 length: 16 amino acids. Germline V gene lookup returns CDR1 LGHNA and CDR2 YSLEER. The CDR3 spells CASSQDLGGFNEKLFF. The CDR3, as DNA: TGCGCCAGCAGCCAAGATCTTGGCGGTTTTAATGAAAAACTGTTTTTT.

V and J are TRBV2 and TRBJ2-7, with D possibly matching TRBD2 (6 bases). This CDR3 contains 14 residues. In germline, CDR1 is SNHLY, CDR2 FYNNEI. Trimming removed 8 bases at V and 4 bases at J, with 18 bases between. This CDR3 reads CASYFPGEGYEQYF. As DNA, the CDR3 is TGTGCCAGCTATTTTCCGGGAGAAGGATACGAGCAGTACTTC.

The J gene is TRBJ2-3, the V gene TRBV9; TRBD2 matches 7 bases. From germline, CDR1 is SGDLS and CDR2 YYNGEE. The length of the CDR3 is 15 residues. V shed 2 bases, J shed 8 bases, and the junction held 11 bases outside the gene matches. The CDR3 loop reads CASSVTGTTGGTQYF. CDR3 bases: TGTGCCAGCAGCGTGACCGGGACTACTGGGGGTACGCAGTATTTT.

This chain joins TRBV10-3 and TRBJ1-4; no firm D call. Germline V gene lookup returns CDR1 ENHRY and CDR2 SYGVKD. The V end was cut by 6 bases, the J end by 3 bases, with 14 bases between. CDR3 length: 15 amino acids. The CDR3 nucleotides are TGTGCCATCAGCGCCTCCGAGGCAGCTAATGAAAAACTGTTTTTT. It translates to CAISASEAANEKLFF.

The chain uses TRBV7-2 and TRBJ2-3; TRBD2 matches 9 bases. The CDR3 length is 16 residues. J was trimmed by 0 bases and V by 1 base; bases with no gene match: 2. The germline CDR1 and CDR2 sequences are SGHTA and FQGNSA. CDR3 amino acids: CASSLGGRVSTDTQYF. The CDR3 DNA follows: TGTGCCAGCAGCTTAGGCGGGAGGGTAAGCACAGATACGCAGTATTTT.